Listed here is a single T cell receptor (beta chain). The sample comes from a study of blood T cell repertoires in COVID-19. The CDR3 is made up of 16 amino acids. V gave up 1 base and J gave up 3 bases; unmatched junction bases: 7. Germline V gene sequence: CDR1 SSHAT, CDR2 FNYEAQ (reference sequence). As processed by the authors: For nucleated cells, counts were estimated from reference gene primer amplification. The assay was immunoSEQ multiplex PCR, and TCRdb's table has in-frame clones only and misses some. V, J and clone size derive from that table, while D and trimming were established from the DNA sequence. Of roughly 70,000 clones detected, around 91% appear once; the ten largest clones hold more than 7%.

This TCR was sampled from a human donor in a cohort sampled during active COVID-19. The sequenced sample was peripheral blood. This chain uses TRBV7-7 with TRBJ2-5, with TRBD2 identical over 8 bases. CDR3 in DNA: TGTGCCAGCAGCTTAGGGCGGGGGGTCAGGGAAGAGACCCAGTACTTC. Amino acids: CASSLGRGVREETQYF.